This record concerns one TCR beta chain sequence. The antigen is not known. This entry comes from a study of cytomegalovirus exposure and HLA in healthy donors. Study-wide background: About 180 million T cells yielded under 130 million unique TCR beta sequences in earlier analysis. Study outcomes and limitations: The authors listed about 170 TCR beta chains as cytomegalovirus-associated. Several of the most significant clusters appeared, in a later analysis, to be linked to common viral pathogens. Sequencing probably produced one cluster of sequence variants that were highly shared.

Both 60 Vbeta primers and 13 Jbeta primers went into the PCR. Clones were sequenced by immunoSEQ multiplex PCR, and TCRdb holds only the in-frame ones, with some missing. Here the sample spans about 230,000 clones, 77% being singletons. Sample: PBMCs. This sequence was found in a woman aged 55-70 years in good health and CMV-seropositive.

The CDR3: CASSSGQGVGSPLHF. In DNA, the CDR3 is TGTGCCAGCAGTTCGGGACAGGGGGTTGGATCACCCCTCCACTTT. The V and J genes are TRBV27 and TRBJ1-6; 11 positions match TRBD1. This CDR3 has 15 amino acids. J lost 10 bases, V lost 4 bases, and 6 bases had no gene match. CDR1 is MNHEY and CDR2 is SMNVEV in the germline V gene (reference sequence).